This T cell receptor beta chain was sequenced in a study of blood T cell repertoires in COVID-19. Study background: PBMCs, B-cell-depleted T cells, or T cells were the source of the cDNA or gDNA that made up the material.

In Seattle, patients joined the study during active infection and were tracked longitudinally. In the source study's methods: Reference gene primers were amplified, and this amplification served to estimate nucleated cell counts. Using immunoSEQ multiplex PCR, the repertoire was profiled, and TCRdb retains in-frame clones only, with some absent. That table gives V, J and clone size, and the DNA gave D and trimming. Of about 170,000 clones detected, around 90% appear once; the ten largest clones hold approximately 5%. The sequencing sample was made of peripheral blood. The sequence came from a man aged 18 to 29 with COVID-19, enrolled during active disease.

CDR3 DNA: TGTGCCAGCAACCTTGGCTCCCGAAACGGGGAGCTGTTTTTT. As protein: CASNLGSRNGELFF. The rearrangement uses TRBV5-6 and TRBJ2-2; the D is unclear. Germline V gene data show CDR1 as SGHDT and CDR2 as YYEEEE. The CDR3 loop spans 14 amino acids. The V end was cut by 6 bases, the J end by 7 bases, with 16 bases between.